These T cell receptor beta chains were read from a single sample in a study of cytomegalovirus exposure and HLA in healthy donors. Profiling relied on immunoSEQ multiplex PCR, and the TCRdb table lists in-frame clones only, not all of them. In the table there are approximately 160,000 clones, about 71% of which are singletons. The sequenced sample was PBMCs. These receptors all stem from a woman in her thirties or forties in good health and CMV-seropositive. Both conserved end residues are part of each CDR3. The D gene is left open where the match is weak. Size values are once, few and many counts, or a class for expanded clones, and some rows have none.

TRBV19	TRBJ2-5	-	-	TGTGCCAGTAGTATGGGGGGATCGACTGGGCCGGAGACCCAGTACTTC	CASSMGGSTGPETQYF
TRBV6-4	TRBJ2-1	TRBD2	-	TGTGCCAGCAGTATTACTAGCGGGAGCTCCTACAATGAGCAGTTCTTC	CASSITSGSSYNEQFF
TRBV5-8	TRBJ2-7	TRBD2	-	TGTGCCAGCAGCGCCCGGGGGAGCGGGAGGTGCGAGCAGTACTTC	CASSARGSGRCEQYF
TRBV29-1	TRBJ1-6	TRBD1	-	TGCAGCGCACGGACAGGGGGACCCTATAATTCACCCCTCCACTTT	CSARTGGPYNSPLHF
TRBV28	TRBJ2-2	-	few	TGTGCCAGCAGGACTCCAGCCGGGGAGCTGTTTTTT	CASRTPAGELFF
TRBV5-1	TRBJ2-7	-	once	TGCGCCAGCAGCTTGGCCGCGGCGGGGCCCTACGAGCAGTACTTC	CASSLAAAGPYEQYF
TRBV4-3	TRBJ1-2	-	once	TGCGCCAGCAGCCAAGAGAGGGCCGGAGGCTACCCCTTC	CASSQERAGGYPF
TRBV27	TRBJ2-2	-	once	TGTGCCAGCAGTTTATCAGGGCCAAGGGGTGGCGGGGAGCTGTTTTTT	CASSLSGPRGGGELFF
TRBV10-3	TRBJ2-5	TRBD2	-	TGTGCCATCAGTGGAGGACTAGCGGGAGGCGAAGAGACCCAGTACTTC	CAISGGLAGGEETQYF
TRBV5-1	TRBJ2-7	TRBD2	few	TGCGCCAGCAAACTAGCGGGAGTGTTTGACGAGCAGTACTTC	CASKLAGVFDEQYF
TRBV6-5	TRBJ2-1	-	-	TGTGCCAGCAGTTACGCTAGCCGGGGAAACAATGAGCAGTTCTTC	CASSYASRGNNEQFF
TRBV5-1	TRBJ2-7	TRBD1	few	TGCGCCAGCAGCCCCGGGACAGAGAGGGAGCAGTACTTC	CASSPGTEREQYF
TRBV18	TRBJ2-3	TRBD2	-	TGTGCCAGCTCACCTGAGCGGGGGCGCACAGATACGCAGTATTTT	CASSPERGRTDTQYF
TRBV6-5	TRBJ2-1	-	-	TGTGCCAGCAGTTCGGCTAGCCTCCAGCAGTTCTTC	CASSSASLQQFF
TRBV29-1	TRBJ1-2	TRBD1	few	TGCAGCGGGGGGACAGGGATAGATGGCTACCCCTTC	CSGGTGIDGYPF
TRBV5-1	TRBJ2-6	-	-	TGCGCCAGCAGCTTGCGGGGGACTGGGGCCAACGTCCTGACTTTC	CASSLRGTGANVLTF
TRBV28	TRBJ1-1	TRBD1	-	TGTGCCAGCAGTTTACCTAGACAGGGGGTCGGGGCTTTCTTT	CASSLPRQGVGAFF
TRBV2	TRBJ2-3	TRBD2	-	TGTGCCAGCAAACCGGGACTAGGCGCAGATACGCAGTATTTT	CASKPGLGADTQYF
TRBV5-1	TRBJ2-7	TRBD1	-	TGCGCCAGCAGCCTTCAGGGACAGGGGAGCTTCGAGCAGTACTTC	CASSLQGQGSFEQYF
TRBV14	TRBJ1-2	TRBD1	-	TGTGCCAGCAGCCAACAGACAGGGGACTATGGCTACACCTTC	CASSQQTGDYGYTF
TRBV7-8	TRBJ1-5	-	-	TGTGCCAGCAGCTCCAGTGGAGCTAGCAATCAGCCCCAGCATTTT	CASSSSGASNQPQHF
TRBV5-4	TRBJ2-7	TRBD2	-	TGTGCCAGCAGCTTGCAGACTAGCGGGTCCTACGAGCAGTACTTC	CASSLQTSGSYEQYF